A selection of T cell receptor beta chains follows, all from one sample in a study of OX40 agonist ivuxolimab in advanced cancers. TCRdb's copy holds only in-frame clones and misses some; the assay was immunoSEQ multiplex PCR. The sample has tens of thousands of clones, 75% to 90% seen once. The sample was CD4+ or CD8+ T cells sorted from blood, taken in a trial of the OX40 agonist ivuxolimab. These TCRs come from an adult with an advanced solid tumor such as melanoma, head and neck, liver or kidney cancer. Both conserved end residues are part of each CDR3. The order of the fields is CDR3 protein, V gene, CDR3 length, J gene, D gene. A D gene is named only where the DNA matches it firmly.

CASSLVGLSNEKLFF	TRBV5-6	15	TRBJ1-4	-
CASSDGGLAGGNIQYF	TRBV25-1	16	TRBJ2-4	TRBD2
CATSRPGQGNTEAFF	TRBV15	15	TRBJ1-1	TRBD1
CASSPTATNEKLFF	TRBV7-8	14	TRBJ1-4	-
CASRFSGRGTEQYF	TRBV28	14	TRBJ2-7	TRBD2
CASSPFGGKTGLETQYF	TRBV19	17	TRBJ2-5	-
CSANPGQGQVNEQFF	TRBV29-1	15	TRBJ2-1	TRBD1
CASSQGGIGNQPQHF	TRBV14	15	TRBJ1-5	-
CASSLLPAPKVYEQYF	TRBV11-3	16	TRBJ2-7	-
CASSLGGLGYTF	TRBV5-1	12	TRBJ1-2	-
CASSSRGGELFF	TRBV19	12	TRBJ2-2	-
CASSLSTVASTEAFF	TRBV27	15	TRBJ1-1	-
CASSFGFYYNSPLHF	TRBV27	15	TRBJ1-6	-
CASSRLDNSNYGYTF	TRBV18	15	TRBJ1-2	-
CASTDSNQPQHF	TRBV28	12	TRBJ1-5	-
CASSLDSSSGNTIYF	TRBV13	15	TRBJ1-3	-
CASSSPTGVWNIQYF	TRBV28	15	TRBJ2-4	TRBD1
CASSLTGRPSTDTQYF	TRBV5-1	16	TRBJ2-3	-
CASSFSGISYEQYF	TRBV7-9	14	TRBJ2-7	-
CASSLGSYEQYF	TRBV28	12	TRBJ2-7	-
CASSLDRGYSYEQYF	TRBV5-1	15	TRBJ2-7	-
CASNTGANVLTF	TRBV6-5	12	TRBJ2-6	-
CASTGGHSYEQYF	TRBV27	13	TRBJ2-7	-
CASSSGGTGATEQYF	TRBV4-3	15	TRBJ2-7	TRBD1
CASINLAGPWGYTF	TRBV19	14	TRBJ1-2	-
CASSPETGTYEQYF	TRBV18	14	TRBJ2-7	-
CASSYDRGLKETQYF	TRBV13	15	TRBJ2-5	TRBD1
CASRRYLGGAVTDTQYF	TRBV7-9	17	TRBJ2-3	-
CASSQDWPGRTYEQYF	TRBV4-3	16	TRBJ2-7	-
CASSLGLAGPSYEQYF	TRBV5-1	16	TRBJ2-7	-
CASSLTSGQSSLRQYF	TRBV7-3	16	TRBJ2-3	-
CASRLLTGELFF	TRBV28	12	TRBJ2-2	-
CASSSNLRGWIEKLFF	TRBV6-6	16	TRBJ1-4	TRBD1
CASSPTGILVGQYF	TRBV28	14	TRBJ2-7	TRBD1
CASSFRTSGGADTQYF	TRBV7-9	16	TRBJ2-3	TRBD2
CASRWDRGLETQYF	TRBV5-6	14	TRBJ2-5	TRBD1
CATSRGDTYTDTQYF	TRBV15	15	TRBJ2-3	-
CATSRERGYESKNIQYF	TRBV15	17	TRBJ2-4	-
CATRVGGSKEETQYF	TRBV5-1	15	TRBJ2-5	-
CASSLQGQYNEKLFF	TRBV7-3	15	TRBJ1-4	TRBD1
CASSIGRREGPLLNTGELFF	TRBV19	20	TRBJ2-2	TRBD2
CASSLVLNTEAFF	TRBV5-1	13	TRBJ1-1	-
CASRADRRNYGYTF	TRBV6-6	14	TRBJ1-2	TRBD1
CASVTGVRATDTQYF	TRBV28	15	TRBJ2-3	-
CASSTWANSPLHF	TRBV6-1	13	TRBJ1-6	-
CASSLDRGSYNEQFF	TRBV11-3	15	TRBJ2-1	TRBD1
CASSYLSGGDYGYTF	TRBV6-5	15	TRBJ1-2	TRBD1
CASRKLGGRNEKLFF	TRBV28	15	TRBJ1-4	-
CASSLQRTESNQPQHF	TRBV7-8	16	TRBJ1-5	-
CASSPGQGKGTGNTIYF	TRBV5-1	17	TRBJ1-3	TRBD1